This T cell receptor beta chain is drawn from a study of metastatic and nonmetastatic thyroid tumors. Across the whole study: Repertoires from malignant and benign thyroid patients were compared across blood and tumor or nodule tissue.

Regarding the study as a whole: Across blood and tumor, TCR beta diversity in malignant thyroid tumors was reportedly significantly higher than in benign nodules.

Germline lookup yields CDR1 SGDLS and CDR2 YYNGEE. The trim removed 7 bases at V and 4 bases at J, leaving 12 bases unmatched. The CDR3 is 15 residues long. As originally analysed: Built for papillary thyroid cancer, a distant-metastasis classifier drew on CDR3 differences across clinicopathological groups. TCRdb re-processed the PCR reads through MiXCR. The V and J calls shown here were made by TCRdb, not taken from the authors' results. The data contain roughly 70,000 clones, more than 15% of them singletons. This clone was seen a few times. Its target is not known. All patients were untreated before thyroid surgery.

This rearrangement joins TRBV9 to TRBJ2-5, with 8 bases fitting TRBD1. This sequence originates from a female donor with papillary thyroid cancer or a benign thyroid nodule (not recorded which). Some clones in this sample may be carry-over from other donors' samples. The source material was blood. The CDR3 protein is CASGGPPGGGETQYF. Written as DNA, the CDR3 is TGTGCCAGCGGAGGCCCTCCAGGGGGCGGAGAGACCCAGTACTTC.